Listed below are T cell receptor beta chains from one sample, sequenced in a study of blood T cell repertoires in COVID-19. Only in-frame clones appear in the TCRdb table, and some are missing; sequencing was by immunoSEQ multiplex PCR. The sample lists about 55,000 clones, 85% to 90% occurring once. The sample was peripheral blood. The source is a man in his 60s with active COVID-19. Each CDR3 is given with its conserved first and last residue. D genes are given only for firm matches. Some rows mark clone size as missing; the rest say once, few, many or name a class of expanded clone.

cdr3_nt	cdr3_aa	v_call	j_call	clone_size	d_call
TGTGCCAGCTCACCACGTCCACAGAGCTACGAGCAGTACTTC	CASSPRPQSYEQYF	TRBV18	TRBJ2-7	.	.
TGTGCCAGCAGCGTAGAGGTAGCTGGGAATGAGCAGTTCTTC	CASSVEVAGNEQFF	TRBV9	TRBJ2-1	.	.
TGTGCCAGCAGTGAATCTACCCTAGCGGGAGACTACGAGCAGTACTTC	CASSESTLAGDYEQYF	TRBV2	TRBJ2-7	.	TRBD2
TGTGCCAGTACCGGCGCGGGGAGCAATCAGCCCCAGCATTTT	CASTGAGSNQPQHF	TRBV19	TRBJ1-5	.	.
TGTGCCAGCAGCTTAGCCGAGGACAGGGACCCCTCCGATCAGCCCCAGCATTTT	CASSLAEDRDPSDQPQHF	TRBV7-9	TRBJ1-5	few	TRBD1
TGTGCCAGCAGCCGAAATAGGGGGGGTCACGAAAAACTGTTTTTT	CASSRNRGGHEKLFF	TRBV11-2	TRBJ1-4	.	.
TGTGCCAGCAGTTTACGCCCAGACTACACTGAAGCTTTCTTT	CASSLRPDYTEAFF	TRBV27	TRBJ1-1	.	.
TGTGCCACCAGCAGAGATGTTAGAGATACGCAGTATTTT	CATSRDVRDTQYF	TRBV15	TRBJ2-3	.	.
TGCGCCAGCAGCCAGATCCGGGACAGTGTGAACACTGAAGCTTTCTTT	CASSQIRDSVNTEAFF	TRBV4-1	TRBJ1-1	.	TRBD1
TGTGCCAGCAACCTAGGGGGCGACTATGGCTACACCTTC	CASNLGGDYGYTF	TRBV12-3/TRBV12-4	TRBJ1-2	.	TRBD1